These 28 T cell receptor beta chains came from one sample sequenced in a study of tumor-infiltrating lymphocytes in primary liver carcinoma. The authors took blood RNA from unsorted whole blood and also extracted germline DNA. Synthesis of TCR beta cDNA was carried out from about 500 ng total RNA with a constant-region primer. Library construction for TCR beta comprised three nested multiplex PCR rounds performed with slightly modified ARM-PCR. The first two PCR rounds used TRBV1-TRBV30 forward primers with a C-beta reverse primer, about 10 cycles each. MiXCR, applied by TCRdb to the multiplex PCR reads, yields one record per CDR3 protein. Here the sample spans 300,000 to 400,000 distinct CDR3 sequences, roughly 61% being singletons. What was sequenced was peripheral blood. These receptors all stem from a man in his forties with primary liver carcinoma and hepatitis B virus infection.

The chain's CDR3 is CASSTRLAGEDTGELFF. For the CDR3, the DNA is TGTGCCAGCAGCACGAGACTGGCGGGAGAGGACACCGGGGAGCTGTTTTTT. The chain carries TRBV5-4 and TRBJ2-2, with 7 bases aligning to TRBD2. This CDR3 is built from 17 residues. Germline CDR1 and CDR2: SGHNT and YYREEE (reference sequence). After removal of 4 bases from V and 3 bases from J, the junction contained 12 bases not matched to a gene.

This clonotype appeared many times. The J gene is TRBJ2-3, the V gene TRBV11-2; the D is unclear. V dropped 5 bases and J dropped 3 bases, with 3 bases sitting between them. Germline-derived CDR1 and CDR2 are SGHAT and FQNNGV. The CDR3 extends over 11 amino acids. The CDR3 loop reads CASSQTDTQYF. Written as DNA, the CDR3 is TGTGCCAGCAGCCAAACAGATACGCAGTATTTT. Combining the CDR3 with reference TRBV11-2 and TRBJ2-3 gives the whole variable domain EAGVAQSPRYKIIEKRQSVAFWCNPISGHATLYWYQQILGQGPKLLIQFQNNGVVDDSQLPKDRFSAERLKGVDSTLKIQPAKLEDSAVYLCASSQTDTQYFGPGTRLTVL.

This chain joins TRBV5-6 and TRBJ1-2; tentative D call: TRBD1 (5 bases). The length of the CDR3 is 14 residues. V was pared by 0 bases and J by 7 bases, with 13 bases between. Germline CDR1 is SGHDT and CDR2 is YYEEEE. As DNA, the CDR3 is TGTGCCAGCAGCTTGGACAAGGGGACGAGTGGCTACACCTTC. It is translated as CASSLDKGTSGYTF.

This clonotype has just one count. Germline is not matched at one junction end, which may reflect a read error. The CDR3 nucleotides are TGTGCCACCAGTGATTTGTCGGCGGGAAATGGAAAACTGTTTTTT. Protein sequence: CATSDLSAGNGKLFF. The chain has TRBV24-1 and TRBJ1-4, with D hard to call. CDR1 KGHDR and CDR2 SFDVKD come from the germline V gene. This CDR3 is built from 15 residues.

At least ten counts were recorded for this clonotype. The chain employs TRBV6-5 and TRBJ2-4, with D possibly being TRBD2 (5 bases). The CDR3 totals 12 residues. Per germline, CDR1 MNHEY and CDR2 SVGAGI. V was cut by 7 bases and J by 8 bases, with 12 bases left in between. CDR3 bases: TGTGCCAGCACCGGGATGTGGGACATTCAGTACTTC. Translating gives CASTGMWDIQYF.

Notes on this clonotype: One base away lies a much larger clone, so this may be a sequencing read error. The V and J genes are TRBV6-5 and TRBJ1-2, with D possibly being TRBD1 (5 bases). The CDR3 totals 15 residues. CDR1 and CDR2 from the germline V gene are MNHEY and SVGAGI. CDR3 amino acids: CANSPKGFLNYGYTF. The CDR3 bases are TGTGCCAACAGTCCCAAGGGGTTCCTTAACTATGGCTACACCTTC.

This clonotype was seen more than once but under ten times. This rearrangement joins TRBV7-9 to TRBJ2-3; D is possibly TRBD1 (5 bases). The CDR3 is 16 residues long. V was trimmed by 5 bases and J by 2 bases, leaving 17 bases between them. Germline CDR1 and CDR2: SEHNR and FQNEAQ (reference sequence). The CDR3 DNA follows: TGTGCCAGCAGCCAGGGTCTGGTAGAGGACACAGATACGCAGTATTTT. As protein: CASSQGLVEDTDTQYF.

Worth noting for this clonotype: A much larger clonotype is one base distant, so this may be a read error. The CDR3 region is CASRPNRGNKQFF. Here the CDR3 DNA reads TGTGCCAGCAGACCTAACCGGGGAAATAAGCAGTTCTTC. The V call is TRBV6-5, the J call TRBJ2-1; a weak D match, TRBD2 (5 bases). Germline lookup yields CDR1 MNHEY and CDR2 SVGAGI. The CDR3 spans 13 residues. With 6 bases removed from V and 11 bases from J, the gap between germline ends came to 17 bases.

Comment on this clonotype: A much more abundant neighbour one base away suggests this may be a read error. This chain links TRBV6-6 with TRBJ1-1; possibly TRBD1 for D (5 bases). Germline-derived CDR1 and CDR2 are MNHNY and SVGAGI (reference sequence). The V gene lost 2 bases and the J gene lost 5 bases, with 15 bases spanning the gap. The CDR3 extends over 15 amino acids. The CDR3 sequence: CASSYLQAAGTEAFF. The CDR3 DNA sequence: TGTGCCAGCAGTTACCTACAGGCCGCGGGGACTGAAGCTTTCTTT.

This clonotype appeared once. J is TRBJ2-1 and V is TRBV18; D perhaps matches TRBD2 (6 bases). Trimming stripped 3 bases from V and 4 bases from J, with 10 bases between. The length of the CDR3 is 14 residues. Germline-derived CDR1 and CDR2 are KGHSH and LQKENI. The CDR3 region has the DNA TGTGCCAGCTCACCGGAGGGGCGATACAATGAGCAGTTCTTC. It specifies CASSPEGRYNEQFF.

Notes on this clonotype: A much larger clone differs from this one at a single base, so this may be a read error. The genes are TRBV12-3 or TRBV12-4 and TRBJ2-5; D might be TRBD1 (5 bases). CDR3 size: 14 residues. Trimming pared 4 bases from V and 4 bases from J, leaving 13 bases between. CDR3 coding DNA: TGTGCCAGCAGTTACGAAAGGGGAACAGAGACCCAGTACTTC. Translated: CASSYERGTETQYF.

The J gene is TRBJ1-1, the V gene TRBV6-6; D is uncertain. Trimming stripped 5 bases from V and 1 base from J, with 8 bases between. The germline gives CDR1 MNHNY, CDR2 SVGAGI (reference sequence). The CDR3 runs to 13 residues. The DNA for the CDR3 is TGTGCCAGCAGTGTGAAGAGGAACACTGAAGCTTTCTTT. Translated: CASSVKRNTEAFF.

The chain employs TRBV5-1 and TRBJ2-5; 8 positions match TRBD1. CDR1 is SGHRS and CDR2 is YFSETQ in the germline V gene. CDR3 length: 14 amino acids. V shed 7 bases and J 2 bases; nucleotides not matched to a gene: 7. The CDR3 loop is CASWTGLGQETQYF. As DNA, the CDR3 is TGCGCCAGCTGGACAGGGTTGGGGCAAGAGACCCAGTACTTC.

A word on this clonotype: It is likely a read error, because the conserved phenylalanine at the end of the CDR3 is missing. V usage is TRBV4-2 and J usage is TRBJ2-7; 11 positions match TRBD2. CDR3 length equals 16 residues. Per the germline V gene, CDR1 is LGHNA and CDR2 is YNFKEQ. Trimming took 4 bases from V and 3 from J; bases not matched to a gene: 8. CDR3 protein: CASSPNLAGGLYEQYS. CDR3 nucleotide sequence: TGTGCCAGCAGCCCTAATCTAGCGGGAGGTCTCTACGAGCAGTACTCC.

The V call is TRBV20-1, the J call TRBJ2-1; TRBD2 agrees at 12 bases. This CDR3 is 17 amino acids long. CDR1 and CDR2 (germline): DFQATT, SNEGSKA (reference sequence). The V segment lost 3 bases and the J segment 3 bases; nucleotides outside the gene matches: 9. CDR3 amino acids: CSASRGLAGRLYNEQFF. The CDR3 coding sequence is TGCAGTGCTAGTCGCGGACTAGCGGGAAGGCTCTACAATGAGCAGTTCTTC.

At least ten counts were recorded for this clonotype. V and J are TRBV4-3 and TRBJ2-5; no firm D call. Germline V CDR1 and CDR2: LGHNA, YSLEER. The CDR3 consists of 13 residues. V was trimmed by 4 bases and J by 7 bases, leaving 13 bases between them. In nucleotides, the CDR3 is TGCGCCAGCAGCCTCACGCTCGTCCGGACCCAGTACTTC. This sequence encodes CASSLTLVRTQYF.

On this clonotype itself: No conserved phenylalanine or tryptophan ends this CDR3, so it is likely a read error. Because the CDR3's place on the DNA is in doubt, the DNA is left out and the CDR3 is given as listed by TCRdb. The chain couples TRBV29-1 to TRBJ1-2. The CDR3 comprises 13 residues, both ends counted. Germline CDR1 SQVTM, CDR2 ANQGSEA. The CDR3 sequence: CSVDDYTGGGYTS.

Worth noting for this clonotype: A much larger clone lies one base from this, so it may be a read error. J is TRBJ2-5 and V is TRBV11-2; D is undetermined. The CDR3 totals 12 residues. In germline, CDR1 is SGHAT, CDR2 FQNNGV. This CDR3 reads CGSSIFQETQYF. The CDR3 DNA reads as TGTGGCAGCAGCATCTTCCAAGAGACCCAGTACTTC.

This clonotype was found once. A clone one base away is much larger, so this may be a read error. The CDR3 protein is CAISEPRPVYEQYF. DNA of the CDR3: TGTGCCATCAGTGAGCCAAGGCCAGTCTACGAGCAGTACTTC. The V and J genes are TRBV10-3 and TRBJ2-7, with no clear D. Trimming removed 2 bases from V and 3 bases from J, with 11 bases in between. The germline V gene encodes CDR1 ENHRY and CDR2 SYGVKD. This CDR3 comprises 14 residues.

Turning to this clonotype: At one of its ends the junction is not consistent with the germline gene, which may arise from a read error. The rearrangement joins TRBV11-2 to TRBJ2-7, with TRBD2 matching 7 bases. This CDR3 has 13 amino acids. The germline V gene encodes CDR1 SGHAT and CDR2 FQNNGV. In nucleotides, the CDR3 is TGTGCCAGCAGTTTAGCGGGTCTCAACGAGCAATACTTC. It encodes CASSLAGLNEQYF.

This chain links TRBV11-2 with TRBJ2-3; possible D gene TRBD2, 5 bases. V dropped 2 bases and J dropped 5 bases, with 14 bases sitting between them. The germline V gene has CDR1 SGHAT and CDR2 FQNNGV. The length of the CDR3 is 15 residues. CDR3 amino acids: CASSLSQTGRDTQYF. The CDR3 DNA is TGTGCCAGCAGCTTAAGCCAAACTGGGAGAGATACGCAGTATTTT. Together with reference TRBV11-2 and TRBJ2-3, the CDR3 gives the full variable domain: EAGVAQSPRYKIIEKRQSVAFWCNPISGHATLYWYQQILGQGPKLLIQFQNNGVVDDSQLPKDRFSAERLKGVDSTLKIQPAKLEDSAVYLCASSLSQTGRDTQYFGPGTRLTVL.

A note on this clonotype: An end of the junction does not agree with germline; a read error may underlie this. The chain has TRBV7-9 and TRBJ1-2; the D is unclear. The CDR3 loop spans 16 amino acids. Germline assignment: CDR1 SEHNR and CDR2 FQNEAQ (reference sequence). CDR3: CASSFVEQKDSYGCTF. CDR3 in DNA: TGTGCCAGCAGCTTTGTTGAACAGAAGGATTCCTATGGCTGCACCTTC.

A note on this clonotype: Germline is not matched at one junction end, which may reflect a read error. The chain is built from TRBV4-1 and TRBJ2-7; D might be TRBD2 (6 bases). The CDR3 has 15 residues. Germline CDR1 MGHRA, CDR2 YSYEKL. CDR3 residues: CASNQDINMVGGSRF. For the CDR3, the DNA is TGCGCCAGCAACCAAGATATTAACATGGTGGGGGGAAGTAGGTTC.

Turning to this clonotype: Since no conserved phenylalanine or tryptophan closes the CDR3, a read error is the likely cause. The chain uses TRBV30 and TRBJ2-2; 10 nucleotides agree with TRBD2. Looked up from germline, CDR1 is GTSNPN and CDR2 is SVGIG (reference sequence). V lost 0 bases, J lost 6 bases, and 4 bases stayed unmatched. The CDR3 extends over 15 amino acids. CDR3 sequence reads: CAWSVNLAGAGELFI. The DNA of the CDR3 is TGTGCCTGGAGTGTTAACCTAGCGGGAGCCGGGGAGCTGTTTATT.

For this clonotype: The junction departs from germline at one end; a sequencing error may be responsible. The V and J genes are TRBV5-1 and TRBJ1-4, with D unresolved. Germline V CDR1 and CDR2: SGHRS, YFSETQ. The CDR3 loop spans 15 amino acids. CDR3 protein: CASNLRPNVNEKLFF. CDR3 DNA sequence: TGCGCCAGCAACTTGCGACCCAACGTTAATGAAAAACTGTTTTTT.

The chain recombines TRBV6-1 with TRBJ2-7, with 7 bases fitting TRBD2. The CDR3 runs to 15 residues. After removal of 8 bases from V and 0 bases from J, the junction contained 10 bases not matched to a gene. The germline V gene has CDR1 MNHNS and CDR2 SASEGT. In DNA form, the CDR3 reads TGTGCCAGCGAATCAGCAGGCGGGAGCTCCTACGAGCAGTACTTC. Protein: CASESAGGSSYEQYF.

For this clonotype: This could be a read error, since a much larger clone is one nucleotide away. V gene TRBV4-3 combines with J gene TRBJ2-3, with D possibly being TRBD1 (6 bases). Germline V gives CDR1 LGHNA, CDR2 YSLEER. Between the trimmed V and J ends, which lost 1 base and 9 bases, there was a span of 17 bases. This CDR3 has 15 residues. The CDR3 sequence: CASSQGVQVGQTQYF. CDR3 in DNA: TGCGCCAGCAGCCAAGGGGTCCAGGTGGGACAAACGCAGTATTTT.

About this clonotype: A junction end diverges from the germline sequence, so it may reflect a read error. The chain combines TRBV29-1 with TRBJ2-1; D not resolved. This CDR3 is 14 amino acids long. CDR1 and CDR2 from the germline V gene are SQVTM and ANQGSEA. The CDR3: CSVDEEWPSSEQFF. CDR3 DNA: TGCAGCGTTGACGAGGAATGGCCAAGTAGTGAGCAATTCTTC.